These 28 T cell receptor beta chains came from one sample sequenced in a study of cytomegalovirus exposure and HLA in healthy donors. This PCR relied on a set of 60 Vbeta primers and 13 Jbeta primers. Sequencing was performed with immunoSEQ multiplex PCR; in TCRdb, only in-frame clones are kept and a portion is missing. This sample carries some 160,000 clones, roughly 80% of them seen once, and the ten largest clones take 3% to 3.5%. The sequencing input was PBMCs. The receptors derive from a woman between 40 and 50 years old in good health and CMV-seronegative.

The chain recombines TRBV5-1 with TRBJ2-5; TRBD1 agrees at 9 bases. CDR1 SGHRS and CDR2 YFSETQ come from the germline V gene. CDR3 size: 14 residues. The junction had 1 base not matched to a gene; V was cut back by 0 bases and J by 4 bases. The CDR3 DNA reads TGCGCCAGCAGCTTGGGACAGGGGGGAGAGACCCAGTACTTC. Protein: CASSLGQGGETQYF.

The chain combines TRBV5-1 with TRBJ2-4; TRBD2 matches at 7 bases. The ends lost 4 bases at V and 0 bases at J; junction bases unmatched: 10. The CDR3 contains 17 residues. Germline values: CDR1 SGHRS, CDR2 YFSETQ. CDR3 in amino acids: CASSEKGGILAKNIQYF. The CDR3 DNA reads as TGCGCCAGCAGCGAAAAGGGAGGGATACTAGCCAAAAACATTCAGTACTTC.

The rearrangement links TRBV19 to TRBJ2-3; possibly TRBD2 for D (6 bases). The germline CDR1 and CDR2 sequences are LNHDA and SQIVND (reference sequence). The CDR3 covers 16 residues. V was clipped by 7 bases and J by 4 bases, with 21 bases between them. The CDR3 sequence: CASTSRGGRFSDTQYF. DNA for the CDR3: TGTGCCAGTACCTCACGGGGAGGAAGGTTTTCAGATACGCAGTATTTT.

A few counts support this clone. This chain uses TRBV2 with TRBJ1-2; D not resolved. Trimming took off 6 bases at V and 3 bases at J, with 20 bases between the two ends. CDR1 and CDR2 from the germline V gene are SNHLY and FYNNEI. This CDR3 is 16 amino acids long. As DNA, the CDR3 is TGTGCCAGCAGCCAAAGCGGCGGAGGGCTACACTATGGCTACACCTTC. It specifies CASSQSGGGLHYGYTF.

The V gene is TRBV28, the J gene TRBJ1-2; no definite D call. The CDR3 sequence is 14 residues long. Trimming left V 1 base short and J 3 bases short, with 9 bases between. CDR1 is MDHEN, CDR2 SYDVKM, per germline. CDR3 residues: CASSLLSEYYGYTF. CDR3 sequence (DNA): TGTGCCAGCAGTTTATTGAGCGAATACTATGGCTACACCTTC.

The V call is TRBV29-1, the J call TRBJ2-7; TRBD1 agrees at 11 bases. Trimming took 7 bases from V and 6 from J; bases not matched to a gene: 8. The CDR3 is 13 residues long. The germline V gene has CDR1 SQVTM and CDR2 ANQGSEA. The CDR3 nucleotides are TGCAGCGCACTCCGGGACAGGGGGTCCGAGCAGTACTTC. It translates to CSALRDRGSEQYF.

V usage is TRBV7-8 and J usage is TRBJ1-6; no clear D gene. The CDR3 has 15 residues. Germline assignment: CDR1 SGHVS and CDR2 FQNEAQ. V gave up 4 bases and J gave up 10 bases, with 17 bases separating them. Written as DNA, the CDR3 is TGTGCCAGCAGCTCATTGATCCGCTTTGAGTCACCCCTCCACTTT. This codes for CASSSLIRFESPLHF.

V is TRBV6-5 and J is TRBJ2-5, with TRBD1 identical over 8 bases. There are 14 residues in the CDR3. Germline V gene sequence: CDR1 MNHEY, CDR2 SVGAGI. J gave up 11 bases and V 8 bases, and 16 bases lay outside the gene matches. Written as DNA, the CDR3 is TGTGCCAGCGAAAGAACAGGGGGACTGGGGGAGCAGTACTTC. Amino acids: CASERTGGLGEQYF.

Only a few counts were recorded for this clone. The J gene is TRBJ1-1, the V gene TRBV28; 7 bases map to TRBD1. V lost 8 bases to trimming and J lost 9 bases; unmatched junction nucleotides: 3. CDR3 size: 10 residues. Germline loops: CDR1 MDHEN, CDR2 SYDVKM. CDR3 sequence reads: CASSGQKAFF. The CDR3 region has the DNA TGTGCCAGCTCGGGACAGAAAGCTTTCTTT.

The gene calls are TRBV9 and TRBJ2-3; 7 nucleotides align to TRBD2. CDR1 SGDLS and CDR2 YYNGEE come from the germline V gene. The CDR3 extends over 16 amino acids. Trimming removed 4 bases from V and 0 bases from J; junction bases left unmatched: 8. In DNA form, the CDR3 reads TGTGCCAGCAGCCCTCGTTGGGGGGGAAGCACAGATACGCAGTATTTT. Its translation is CASSPRWGGSTDTQYF.

CDR3 sequence (DNA): TGTGCCAGCAGCGTAGCACAGGGGATCAGAAACACCATATATTTT. This codes for CASSVAQGIRNTIYF. The chain recombines TRBV9 with TRBJ1-3; 7 bases fit TRBD1. CDR1 and CDR2 (germline): SGDLS, YYNGEE. With V trimmed by 0 bases and J by 5 bases, 5 bases remained unmatched. The CDR3 totals 15 residues.

This chain joins TRBV4-1 and TRBJ1-3; D is undetermined. V lost 1 base, J lost 5 bases, and 12 bases lay in between. Germline assignment: CDR1 MGHRA and CDR2 YSYEKL. The CDR3 covers 15 residues. CDR3 protein: CASSQAAGWRNTIYF. CDR3 DNA: TGCGCCAGCAGCCAAGCCGCGGGTTGGAGAAACACCATATATTTT.

The chain has TRBV7-3 and TRBJ2-5, with D unresolved. CDR1 is SGHTA and CDR2 is FQGTGA in the germline V gene. V was shortened by 5 bases and J by 3 bases, with 22 bases between the two germline ends. The CDR3 is 17 amino acids. The CDR3 region is CASSLYSLVGDKETQYF. The CDR3 DNA sequence: TGTGCCAGCAGCCTGTATAGTCTTGTTGGAGATAAAGAGACCCAGTACTTC.

This rearrangement joins TRBV7-9 to TRBJ2-7; the D gene is possibly TRBD2 (6 bases). The CDR3 runs to 15 residues. With 5 bases removed from V and 8 bases from J, the gap between germline ends came to 22 bases. Germline V gene sequence: CDR1 SEHNR, CDR2 FQNEAQ (reference sequence). As DNA, the CDR3 is TGTGCCAGCAGCCCCCAGGGAACAACTAGCAATAAGCAGTACTTC. Its translation is CASSPQGTTSNKQYF.

This clone showed up just a few times. The rearrangement uses TRBV19 and TRBJ1-1; D uncertain. This CDR3 is 14 amino acids long. V lost 3 bases and J 4 bases, leaving 12 bases between the germline ends. Germline V gene sequence: CDR1 LNHDA, CDR2 SQIVND (reference sequence). The CDR3 nucleotides read TGTGCCAGTAGTATCCGAGAAGAGTTCACTGAAGCTTTCTTT. It yields the protein CASSIREEFTEAFF.

The chain joins TRBV7-2 to TRBJ2-3; 8 positions match TRBD2. Losses at the gene ends were 5 bases for V and 2 bases for J; bases not matched to a gene: 6. Germline CDR1 and CDR2: SGHTA and FQGNSA. The CDR3 is 15 residues long. Written as DNA, the CDR3 is TGTGCCAGCAGCCGGGGGGGAGGCTACACAGATACGCAGTATTTT. This codes for CASSRGGGYTDTQYF.

This clone was counted only a few times. This chain joins TRBV4-1 and TRBJ2-3; perhaps TRBD2 as D (6 bases). Trimming stripped 6 bases from V and 0 bases from J, with 16 bases between. Looked up from germline, CDR1 is MGHRA and CDR2 is YSYEKL. The CDR3 is made up of 16 amino acids. In DNA form, the CDR3 reads TGCGCCAGCAGAGTTACCCCGGGACTTAGCACAGATACGCAGTATTTT. Its translation: CASRVTPGLSTDTQYF.

V usage is TRBV5-1 and J usage is TRBJ2-1; 10 positions agree with TRBD2. Per the germline V gene, CDR1 is SGHRS and CDR2 is YFSETQ. The length of the CDR3 is 16 residues. Trimming took 3 bases from V and 3 from J; bases not matched to a gene: 6. The CDR3 spells CASSSRSGGRYNEQFF. CDR3 DNA sequence: TGCGCCAGCAGCTCCCGTAGCGGGGGGCGCTACAATGAGCAGTTCTTC.

This rearrangement joins TRBV7-9 to TRBJ2-7; TRBD1 matches at 7 bases. The CDR3 covers 16 residues. CDR1 SEHNR and CDR2 FQNEAQ come from the germline V gene (reference sequence). Germline trimming cut 1 base from V and 5 bases from J; bases unmatched to any gene: 11. This CDR3 is CASSLGDNRGRHEQYF. CDR3 nucleotides: TGTGCCAGCAGCTTAGGGGACAACAGGGGACGGCACGAGCAGTACTTC.

The chain has TRBV12-2 and TRBJ1-1. TRBV12-2 is an annotated pseudogene. This CDR3 has 18 amino acids. The CDR3 DNA is TGTGCAAGTCGCTTAGCGGAGGGTCAGAGGTATATGAACACTGAAGCTTTCTTT. It encodes CASRLAEGQRYMNTEAFF.

The chain combines TRBV2 with TRBJ2-7; D might be TRBD1 (7 bases). This CDR3 region has 14 residues. CDR1 is SNHLY, CDR2 FYNNEI, per germline. Trimming shortened V by 2 bases and J by 2 bases, and 10 bases separated the two germline ends. CDR3 amino acids: CASSEPRGAYEQYF. The CDR3 coding sequence is TGTGCCAGCAGTGAACCCAGGGGGGCCTACGAGCAGTACTTC.

The chain combines TRBV5-1 with TRBJ1-2; D unclear. The CDR3 length is 15 residues. The V gene's germline CDR1 is SGHRS and CDR2 YFSETQ. Trimming stripped 4 bases from V and 4 bases from J, with 17 bases between. CDR3 protein: CASSPGGAGSYGYTF. The CDR3 DNA sequence: TGCGCCAGCAGCCCCGGTGGAGCCGGGAGCTATGGCTACACCTTC.

This chain uses TRBV10-2 with TRBJ1-1, with D uncertain. Germline CDR1 and CDR2: WSHSY and SAAADI. The V gene lost 9 bases and the J gene lost 1 base, with 6 bases spanning the gap. This CDR3 comprises 11 residues. CDR3: CASTANTEAFF. CDR3 coding DNA: TGCGCCAGTACAGCGAACACTGAAGCTTTCTTT.

The chain uses TRBV5-1 and TRBJ2-3, with D possibly being TRBD2 (5 bases). Looked up from germline, CDR1 is SGHRS and CDR2 is YFSETQ. The CDR3 is 15 amino acids. The V end lost 4 bases, the J end lost 6 bases, and 18 bases lay between the germline ends. CDR3 sequence reads: CASSTQSLEDDTQYF. The CDR3 DNA sequence: TGCGCCAGCAGCACACAGTCACTAGAGGACGATACGCAGTATTTT.

The rearrangement links TRBV7-2 to TRBJ1-2; D remains ambiguous. V lost 5 bases, J lost 6 bases, and 13 bases lay in between. Per the germline V gene, CDR1 is SGHTA and CDR2 is FQGNSA. The CDR3 is 13 amino acids. Here the CDR3 reads CASSPIRGDGYTF. The CDR3 region has the DNA TGTGCCAGCAGCCCAATCCGCGGTGATGGCTACACCTTC.

In this sample, this clone turned up a few times. The rearrangement links TRBV4-1 to TRBJ1-1; 10 bases are shared with TRBD1. CDR1 and CDR2 from the germline V gene are MGHRA and YSYEKL. Unmatched junction bases numbered 1, after V lost 5 bases and J lost 1 base. The CDR3 covers 14 residues. The CDR3 region is CASSDRGRNTEAFF. CDR3 DNA sequence: TGCGCCAGCAGCGACAGGGGGCGGAACACTGAAGCTTTCTTT.

The J gene is TRBJ2-5, the V gene TRBV4-1; maybe TRBD1 (5 bases). Germline CDR1 MGHRA, CDR2 YSYEKL. This CDR3 spans 15 amino acids. V lost 4 bases, J lost 4 bases, and 16 bases lay in between. CDR3 amino acids: CASSLLQGGVETQYF. CDR3 coding DNA: TGCGCCAGCAGCCTACTCCAGGGTGGGGTAGAGACCCAGTACTTC.

The chain has TRBV16 and TRBJ1-1; 8 nucleotides align to TRBD1. The CDR3 spans 18 residues. CDR1 and CDR2 from the germline V gene are KGHSY and FQNENV. V shed 0 bases, J shed 8 bases, and the junction held 17 bases outside the gene matches. The CDR3 here is CASSQSRWQGAPIGEAFF. The CDR3 nucleotides are TGTGCCAGCAGCCAATCGAGGTGGCAGGGGGCCCCCATAGGGGAAGCTTTCTTT. Variable domain in full (rest from reference TRBV16 and TRBJ1-1): GEEVAQTPKHLVRGEGQKAKLYCAPIKGHSYVFWYQQVLKNEFKFLISFQNENVFDETGMPKERFSAKCLPNSPCSLEIQATKLEDSAVYFCASSQSRWQGAPIGEAFFGQGTRLTVV.